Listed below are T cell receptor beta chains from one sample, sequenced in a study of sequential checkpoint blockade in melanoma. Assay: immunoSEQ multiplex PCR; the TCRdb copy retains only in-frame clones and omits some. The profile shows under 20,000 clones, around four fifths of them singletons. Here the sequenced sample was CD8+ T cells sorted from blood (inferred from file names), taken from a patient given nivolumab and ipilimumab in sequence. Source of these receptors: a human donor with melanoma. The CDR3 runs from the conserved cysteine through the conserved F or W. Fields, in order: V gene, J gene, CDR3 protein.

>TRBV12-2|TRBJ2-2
CASPPGPCGTGELFF
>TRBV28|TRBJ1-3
CASSFGTGGNTIYF
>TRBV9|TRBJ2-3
CASNNRDRGGTDTQYF
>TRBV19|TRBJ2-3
CASKPSGDTDTQYF
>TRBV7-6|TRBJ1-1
CASSWTGGTNTEAFF
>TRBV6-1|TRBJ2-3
CASTPGTGGADTQYF
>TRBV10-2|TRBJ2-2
CASLSGPGELFF
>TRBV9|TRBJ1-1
CASNGGGNTEAFF
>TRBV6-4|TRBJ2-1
CASSRLAGGSDEQFF
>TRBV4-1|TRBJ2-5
CASSQVRDRIIETQYF
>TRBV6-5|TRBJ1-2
CASSESSDIYGYTF
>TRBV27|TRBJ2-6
CASSSREGSGANVLTF
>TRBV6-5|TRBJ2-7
CASSQGAGPSYEQYF
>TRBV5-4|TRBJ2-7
CASSLADRPYEQYF
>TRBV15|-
CATSNRDSSYEQYF
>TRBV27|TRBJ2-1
CASSLSQGIYNEQFF
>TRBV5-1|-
CASSLTSGNYEQYF
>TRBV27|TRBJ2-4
CASSLTGLPKNIQYF
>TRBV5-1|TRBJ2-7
CASSLDSGGPKSYEQYF
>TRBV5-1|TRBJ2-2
CASSLAGGAYTGELFF
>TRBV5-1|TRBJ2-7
CASSTAGGWNEQYF
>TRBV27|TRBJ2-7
CASSPTGGYSYEQYF
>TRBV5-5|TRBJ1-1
CASRGDLNTEAFF
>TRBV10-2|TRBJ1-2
CASSGQIETGGYTF
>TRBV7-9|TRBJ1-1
CASSPTGRDTEAFF
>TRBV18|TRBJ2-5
CASSPQGSSGGQETQYF